This TCR beta chain was documented in a study of cytotoxic CD8 clonotypes in ibrutinib-treated CLL. Study at large: Response samples were taken after a median of about 12 months on treatment, range 6 to 36.

This CDR3 is 14 amino acids long. V dropped 7 bases and J dropped 6; count of bases not matched to a gene: 11. Germline loops: CDR1 SNHLY, CDR2 FYNNEI. This clone was detected a few times. This table comes from immunoSEQ multiplex PCR, and its TCRdb copy is limited to in-frame clones, with some not included. The sample has just over 200,000 clones; just over 70% are singletons. This material consisted of PBMCs, taken after 12 months of ibrutinib treatment. The genes are TRBV2 and TRBJ1-1; 7 bases match TRBD1. This sequence originates from a human donor with chronic lymphocytic leukemia. The CDR3 sequence: CASTSTGSGSEAFF. The CDR3 DNA reads TGTGCCAGCACGTCGACAGGGAGTGGTTCTGAAGCTTTCTTT.